Listed here is a single T cell receptor (beta chain). Which antigen it targets is not known. The junction and the germline gene differ at one end; a read error may be behind it. Reading the label with the study, this specimen's time point is: newly diagnosed GD, antithyroid drugs for less than 3 months. For both TCR sequencing and RNA sequencing, RNA was extracted from PBMCs using TRIzol. Graves' disease was diagnosed according to American Thyroid Association guidelines. Patients for the study were recruited at an endocrinology department in Xi'an, China. From each patient, approximately 9 milliliters of peripheral blood was collected into an EDTA anticoagulant tube. Ficoll Paque Plus density gradient separation was used to isolate PBMCs, and no additional T cell sorting was done. An Agilent 2100 Bioanalyzer and agarose gel were used to check RNA quality, while a NanoDrop 2000 measured RNA concentration.

The record originates from a study of regulatory T cells in long-lasting Graves disease (dated by TCRdb to about 2021). With respect to the entire study: Newly diagnosed Graves' disease patients had taken antithyroid drugs for less than 3 months. Peripheral blood TCR sequencing and RNA sequencing compared persistent Graves' disease patients with newly diagnosed Graves' disease patients. A total of about 33 samples were covered by TCR sequencing, comprising approximately 13 persistent and around 20 newly diagnosed Graves' disease patients. The study was conducted in China and was registered as a clinical trial. Study-wide conclusions, independent of this receptor: Persistent patients shared more public clonotypes among themselves (roughly 2,700) than newly diagnosed patients did (approximately 870). Only peripheral blood was studied, because thyroid tissue, the primary lesion, was inaccessible. Persistent Graves' disease patients showed lower TCR Shannon entropy and fewer highly expanded clones than newly diagnosed patients, suggesting clonal expansion. Preferential use of TRBV28, TRBJ1-2 and TRBJ2-5 was observed in persistent disease, whereas TRBV20-1 and TRBJ2-1 were favored in newly diagnosed disease. Sequencing and analysis were restricted to the TCR beta chain. The authors acknowledged the small sample size as a limitation that may reduce accuracy.

Receptor amplification or capture employed multiplex PCR. Sequenced on an Illumina HiSeq 4000. TCR beta libraries were built with iRepertoire HTBI primers and Arm-PCR amplification of CDR3 regions. PCR products were gel purified before sequencing. In the authors' own workflow: Gene usage analysis of CDR3 amino acid clonotypes used the 62 TRBV and more than 13 TRBJ segments found across samples. COPE and FqMerger were used to merge filtered high-quality paired reads into contigs. BLAST was used to align contigs to IMGT TRBV, TRBD and TRBJ reference genes, with CDR3 defined following IMGT. Clonotypes above 0.1% frequency were classified as highly expanded clones. Shannon entropy served as the measure of repertoire diversity, while the Gini coefficient captured V-J evenness. Clonotypes shared by more than one individual were considered public. TCRdb applied fastp at Q25 and MiXCR to the public reads, then kept only in-frame beta chains. For every CDR3 protein sequence, its rows merge into one entry that carries the most common genes and DNA. The V and J calls and clone size come from TCRdb's table, not from the authors' own analysis. The sample table records some 600,000 distinct CDR3 sequences; roughly 15% of these occur just once. The ten largest clones represent 12% of the sample.

CDR1 and CDR2 were assigned from the germline V gene as MNHEY and SVGEGT. The CDR3 holds 14 amino acids from the cysteine to the phenylalanine. Only the CDR3 part of the read is kept: 42 bases, read in frame from the first base. Another study also made use of these data, one on T cells in Graves' hyperthyroidism and ophthalmopathy. The second study's authors report: A patient counted as having stable Graves' hyperthyroidism if no progression to ophthalmopathy occurred over 18 months of follow-up. The hyperthyroidism patients were between 18 and 65 years old and newly diagnosed, with a disease duration of less than 2 months. Any patient with an uncontrolled infection, another autoimmune disease, pregnancy or lactation was excluded. Clinical symptoms, serum thyroxine and TRAb, thyroid ultrasound, and orbital computed tomography formed the basis for the diagnoses. For the first round of RT-PCR on the TCR CDR3, the HTBI primer set was used together with the Qiagen OneStep RT-PCR kit. Most expanded thyroid clonotypes (frequency above 0.001) were also found in blood, which suggests that blood repertoires may mirror thyroid immune responses. In cross-validation, a model built on a 13 V-J signature told ophthalmopathy apart from stable hyperthyroidism with less than 90% sensitivity and about 81% specificity, and in testing the same model reached 80%/75%. In validation, the model predicted progression to ophthalmopathy a median of approximately 6.3 months before onset, with around 70% sensitivity and roughly 72% specificity. To identify TCR V-J signatures that set the groups apart, the researchers used a discovery cohort of approximately 98 patients, made up of around 40 with Graves' ophthalmopathy and about 60 with stable Graves' hyperthyroidism. An independent validation cohort of under 20 hyperthyroidism patients and about 16 patients who later progressed to ophthalmopathy tested prospective prediction of ophthalmopathy. The approximately 90 discovery patients were randomly split 7:3 into training and test sets. In addition, the study compared T-cell repertoires in thyroid tissue and in blood from six Graves' hyperthyroidism patients. After blood sampling, hyperthyroidism patients were treated with methimazole at a starting dose of 30 mg daily, and ophthalmopathy patients were treated with high-dose intravenous methylprednisolone. Libraries were constructed in a second round of multiplex PCR, after which size selection and purification were carried out. The libraries were sequenced on an Illumina HiSeq2000 using paired-end 100 bp reads. SOAPnuke was used to process the raw data, throwing out any read that contained adapters or uncalled bases, had a mean Phred below 15, or lacked an exact constant-primer or identifier match. High-quality paired reads were merged with COPE v1.2.5, and unique nucleotide sequences were defined as clonotypes. MiTCR v1.1 was used to align the clonotypes against IMGT TRBV, TRBD and TRBJ reference segments. Analysis was restricted to V-J combinations with a frequency above 0.0001, which covered about 99% of repertoires. A TCS score was defined as the ratio of F50 (clonal expansion) to E x V (chaos), with BLOSUM62-based TCRdist applied between CDR3 peptides within each V-J. Welch's t-statistics and random forest reduced several hundred V-J features to under 15, which were used in a naive Bayes classifier (R e1071). Sample size was not statistically predetermined, and blinding of investigators to group allocation was not performed. The paper describes TCR Vbeta CDR3 sequencing of around 140 peripheral blood samples, made up of 40 to 45 ophthalmopathy patients, roughly 80 hyperthyroidism patients and around 17 progressor patients.

The rearrangement combines TRBV6-2 or TRBV6-3 with TRBJ1-5, with a weak D call of TRBD1 (5 bases match). This specimen consisted of peripheral blood mononuclear cells (PBMCs), obtained at new diagnosis, from a patient treated with antithyroid drugs. This sequence was found in a man younger than 30 with Graves disease. Donor details come from another sample of the same person, matched by shared clones. The CDR3 region has the sequence CTSSYGGGNQPQHF. The DNA reads TGTACCAGCAGTTACGGGGGTGGGAATCAGCCCCAGCATTTT.